This paragraph covers one T cell receptor (beta chain) sequence. This entry is derived from a study of blood T cell repertoires in COVID-19. Study background: Samples taken during acute and convalescent COVID-19 were collected in the United States, Italy and Spain. T cells, B-cell-depleted T cells, or PBMCs provided the cDNA or gDNA that served as material.

Original handling: How many nucleated cells were present was estimated from reference gene primer amplification. This table comes from immunoSEQ multiplex PCR, and its TCRdb copy is limited to in-frame clones, with some not included. That table is the source of V, J and clone size, and D and trimming were worked out from the DNA. The repertoire has 270,000 or so clones, about nine tenths of them found once; the top ten carry about 3%. The CDR3 spans 16 residues. The J segment lost 5 bases and the V segment lost 0 bases, leaving 6 bases of the junction unmatched. Germline V lookup: CDR1 LGHNA, CDR2 YSLEER.

This sequence was found in a woman aged 25 to 39 with active or convalescent COVID-19. The chain joins TRBV4-3 to TRBJ2-3; 9 bases agree with TRBD1. The sample consisted of peripheral blood. CDR3 sequence reads: CASSQDGDRAGDTQYF. CDR3 DNA sequence: TGCGCCAGCAGCCAAGACGGGGACAGGGCCGGAGATACGCAGTATTTT.